This T cell receptor (beta chain) was retrieved from a study of T cells in localized non-small cell lung cancer. Profiling relied on immunoSEQ multiplex PCR, and the TCRdb table lists in-frame clones only, not all of them. Of around 20,000 clones in the sample, about 90% were seen once. The CDR3 contains 16 residues. With 5 bases clipped from V and 4 bases from J, the junction kept 13 bases outside the gene matches. CDR1 is LNHDA and CDR2 is SQIVND in the germline V gene (reference sequence). The sequence derives from a woman aged 35-70 years with stage I lung adenocarcinoma. Specimen: peripheral blood, collected before any cancer treatment. The rearrangement joins TRBV19 to TRBJ2-5, with TRBD2 matching over 7 bases. CDR3 nucleotide sequence: TGTGCCAGTAGTCAGTCTAGCGGAACCTACGGAGAGACCCAGTACTTC. This translates into CASSQSSGTYGETQYF.